This T cell receptor beta chain derives from a study of T cells after posttransplantation cyclophosphamide. The repertoire was sequenced with immunoSEQ multiplex PCR; TCRdb's copy has only in-frame clones and lacks some. The sample includes some 66,000 clones, roughly 95% of them seen just once. Findings of the study overall: Donor CD8+ memory clones often dominated recipient blood repertoires at later times. Skin or GI-infiltrating T cells shared few TRB sequences with blood.

Remarks on this clone: Its matching antigen is unknown.

Peripheral blood was collected from the related graft donor on the marrow donation day. J gave up 4 bases and V 2 bases, and 5 bases lay outside the gene matches. Germline V gives CDR1 SGHTS, CDR2 YDEGEE. CDR3 length equals 15 residues. The TCR comes from a woman aged 30 to 39 in good health and a related stem cell transplant donor. The V and J genes are TRBV5-8 and TRBJ2-1; the match to TRBD2 covers 8 bases. Sequencing was performed on PBMCs. In DNA, the CDR3 is TGTGCCAGCAGCTTAAGGACTAGCCGTTACAATGAGCAGTTCTTC. This gives the protein CASSLRTSRYNEQFF. The entire variable domain, with the rest obtained from reference TRBV5-8 and TRBJ2-1, is as follows: EAGVTQSPTHLIKTRGQQATLRCSPISGHTSVYWYQQALGLGLQFLLWYDEGEERNRGNFPPRFSGRQFPNYSSELNVNALELEDSALYLCASSLRTSRYNEQFFGPGTRLTVL.